These 32 T cell receptor beta chains share one sample of origin, sequenced in a study of immune characterization of retroperitoneal liposarcoma. TCRdb processed the PCR reads anew with MiXCR; each CDR3 protein has one entry. The sample has more than 10,000 distinct CDR3 sequences; around 50% are singletons. Sequenced input: tumor tissue. The source is a female donor with retroperitoneal liposarcoma.

About this clonotype itself: This may be a read error: a much more frequent sequence differs by one nucleotide. This rearrangement joins TRBV7-3 to TRBJ1-6; 7 bases align to TRBD1. The V gene's germline CDR1 is SGHTA and CDR2 FQGTGA. This CDR3 is built from 13 residues. V dropped 3 bases and J dropped 11; count of bases not matched to a gene: 4. The CDR3 DNA reads as TGTGCCAGCAGCTTTACAGGGGATCCACCCCTCCACTTT. Protein: CASSFTGDPPLHF.

Concerning this clonotype: Relative to the germline gene, one junction end is altered; a read error may explain this. The rearrangement joins TRBV12-3 or TRBV12-4 to TRBJ1-5, with TRBD1 as a possible D gene (5 bases). The CDR3 is made up of 14 amino acids. Written as DNA, the CDR3 is TGTGCCAACAGTCGCACAGGAGGCAATCAGCCCCAGCATTTT. Translation: CANSRTGGNQPQHF.

This clonotype was counted only a few times. The chain links TRBV6-1 to TRBJ2-3; the D gene could be TRBD1 or TRBD2 (7 bases each). V was clipped by 6 bases and J by 4 bases, with 17 bases between them. The CDR3 is 15 amino acids. Germline CDR1 and CDR2: MNHNS and SASEGT. CDR3 residues: CASSLRQGGSDTQYF. The CDR3 DNA sequence: TGTGCCAGCAGCCTCCGACAGGGAGGGTCAGATACGCAGTATTTT.

CDR3 in DNA: TGTGCCAGCAGCCGGGGCAGGGGACCCTTCTACGAGCAGTTCTTC. Amino acid sequence: CASSRGRGPFYEQFF. The chain couples TRBV7-8 to TRBJ2-3, with D perhaps TRBD1 (6 bases). The DNA end lines up better with TRBJ2-1; the J call may be wrong. This CDR3 is built from 15 residues. CDR1 is SGHVS, CDR2 FQNEAQ, per germline.

The genes are TRBV6-2 or TRBV6-3 and TRBJ2-1; D may match TRBD1 or TRBD2 (5 bases each). V gave up 5 bases and J gave up 7 bases, with 15 bases separating them. The CDR3 has 14 amino acids. Germline V gives CDR1 MNHEY, CDR2 SVGEGT. The chain's CDR3 is CASSPTGRRNEQFF. CDR3 sequence (DNA): TGTGCCAGCAGTCCCACGGGGCGGAGGAATGAGCAGTTCTTC.

The rearrangement links TRBV6-1 to TRBJ2-1; D is ambiguous. The CDR3 has 12 amino acids. V lost 4 bases to trimming and J lost 4 bases, with 5 bases between them. The V gene's germline CDR1 is MNHNS and CDR2 SASEGT. The CDR3: CASSGVYNEQFF. The CDR3 nucleotides are TGTGCCAGCAGTGGGGTGTACAATGAGCAGTTCTTC.

The rearrangement links TRBV6-1 to TRBJ2-3; D ambiguous. Germline CDR1 and CDR2: MNHNS and SASEGT. This CDR3 is 14 amino acids long. Trimming left V 2 bases short and J 2 bases short, with 8 bases between. CDR3 in DNA: TGTGCCAGCAGTGAACACTTTTACACAGATACGCAGTATTTT. The encoded protein is CASSEHFYTDTQYF.

The V gene is TRBV6-1, the J gene TRBJ2-1, with TRBD1 matching over 12 bases. TRBJ2-7 matches the DNA end more closely, so the J call is doubtful. The germline gives CDR1 MNHNS, CDR2 SASEGT. The CDR3 covers 16 residues. As DNA, the CDR3 is TGTGCCAGCAGTGAAGACGCAGGGACAGGGGGCGACGAGCAGTACTTC. It yields the protein CASSEDAGTGGDEQYF.

At least ten counts were recorded for this clonotype. The chain uses TRBV6-1 and TRBJ2-6; D unresolved. CDR1 is MNHNS and CDR2 is SASEGT in the germline V gene. CDR3 length equals 16 residues. The germline V and J ends were trimmed by 1 base and 2 bases, with 9 bases remaining between them. The DNA of the CDR3 is TGTGCCAGCAGTGAAGAGGGTAGGGCTGGGGCCAACGTCCTGACTTTC. Residues: CASSEEGRAGANVLTF.

The chain couples TRBV6-6 to TRBJ2-1; D might be TRBD2 (6 bases). CDR3 length equals 13 residues. Germline-derived CDR1 and CDR2 are MNHNY and SVGAGI (reference sequence). V was clipped by 3 bases and J by 8 bases, with 11 bases between them. The CDR3 protein is CASSYASVHEQFF. CDR3 coding DNA: TGTGCCAGCAGTTATGCTAGCGTCCATGAGCAGTTCTTC.

V usage is TRBV10-1 and J usage is TRBJ2-5; D is undetermined. Trimming pared 0 bases from V and 2 bases from J, leaving 7 bases between. Germline V lookup: CDR1 WNHNN, CDR2 SYGVQD (reference sequence). This CDR3 is built from 14 residues. The CDR3 DNA reads as TGCGCCAGCAGTGAGTCAGGTCGACAAGAGACCCAGTACTTC. It is translated as CASSESGRQETQYF.

There are a few counts of this clonotype. The chain couples TRBV27 to TRBJ2-1; D could derive from TRBD1 or TRBD2 (5 bases each). The CDR3 totals 15 residues. Trimming took 3 bases from V and 3 from J, leaving 12 bases between them. Germline V CDR1 and CDR2: MNHEY, SMNVEV (reference sequence). This chain's CDR3 is CASSFSGTIYNEQFF. The CDR3, as DNA: TGTGCCAGCAGTTTCTCCGGGACCATCTACAATGAGCAGTTCTTC.

The rearrangement links TRBV6-1 to TRBJ2-3; 15 positions match TRBD2. Unmatched junction bases numbered 8, after V lost 2 bases and J lost 11 bases. Germline V gene sequence: CDR1 MNHNS, CDR2 SASEGT. CDR3 size: 16 residues. The CDR3 sequence: CASSERTSGRAGEQYF. For the CDR3, the DNA is TGTGCCAGCAGTGAAAGGACTAGCGGGAGGGCCGGGGAGCAGTATTTT.

In regard to this clonotype: The conserved phenylalanine or tryptophan is not found at the CDR3 terminus, so this likely reflects a read error. The limits of the CDR3 on the DNA are not certain, so only TCRdb's listed CDR3 is given. The rearrangement joins TRBV7-2 to TRBJ2-6; TRBD2 reflects the table's D call only, with no check against the DNA. Germline CDR1 and CDR2: SGHTA and FQGNSA. The CDR3 is 17 residues long, counting both termini. CDR3 sequence: CASTTSRDSQETQYFGP.

The CDR3 sequence is CASTSSGGAVEQYF. The CDR3 DNA reads TGTGCCAGCACCTCTAGCGGGGGGGCCGTTGAGCAGTACTTC. The chain recombines TRBV6-1 with TRBJ2-5; TRBD2 matches at 12 bases. The V gene end was trimmed by 7 bases and the J gene end by 11 bases; junction bases not matched to a gene: 11. Germline CDR1 and CDR2: MNHNS and SASEGT. CDR3 length: 14 residues.

The chain couples TRBV7-2 to TRBJ2-5, with 12 bases lining up with TRBD2. The CDR3 has 18 amino acids. The germline gives CDR1 SGHTA, CDR2 FQGNSA. V trimming: 5 bases; J trimming: 11 bases; junction bases outside the gene matches: 21. The CDR3 sequence is CASSGPQMLAGGSYEQYF. The CDR3 DNA sequence: TGTGCCAGCAGCGGACCACAAATGCTAGCGGGAGGGAGCTATGAGCAGTACTTC.

The genes are TRBV7-3 and TRBJ2-1; D may be TRBD2 (5 bases). Per germline, CDR1 SGHTA and CDR2 FQGTGA. Trimming removed 5 bases at V and 10 bases at J, with 21 bases between. There are 15 residues in the CDR3. Written as DNA, the CDR3 is TGTGCCAGCAGCCCCCTTGGAGGAAAGCTGTACGAGCAGTTCTTC. It is translated as CASSPLGGKLYEQFF.

CDR3 in DNA: TGTGCCAGCAGTGAAGCAGGGACAGGGCTTTTTGGCAAAAACATTCAGTACTTC. It translates to CASSEAGTGLFGKNIQYF. V gene TRBV6-1 combines with J gene TRBJ2-4; 9 nucleotides align to TRBD1. With V trimmed by 0 bases and J by 3 bases, 9 bases remained unmatched. This CDR3 is built from 18 residues. Per the germline V gene, CDR1 is MNHNS and CDR2 is SASEGT.

This clonotype has only a few counts. The chain carries TRBV6-1 and TRBJ2-4; D is perhaps TRBD2 (6 bases). In germline, CDR1 is MNHNS, CDR2 SASEGT. The CDR3 contains 22 residues. With 2 bases removed from V and 0 bases from J, the gap between germline ends came to 29 bases. In DNA, the CDR3 is TGTGCCAGCAGTGAAATTGGGGCAGGAGGGCAACCAGCGAATATAGCCAAAAACATTCAGTACTTC. Translating gives CASSEIGAGGQPANIAKNIQYF.

The V and J genes are TRBV6-1 and TRBJ2-5, with D unresolved. The DNA end is more similar to TRBJ2-7, so the J call may be wrong. Germline V gene sequence: CDR1 MNHNS, CDR2 SASEGT. The CDR3 is made up of 11 amino acids. The CDR3 is CASSEIYEQYF. In DNA, the CDR3 is TGTGCCAGCAGTGAAATCTACGAGCAGTACTTC.

This clonotype was detected a few times. The gene calls are TRBV6-1 and TRBJ2-3; 7 nucleotides line up with TRBD1. This CDR3 spans 14 amino acids. With V trimmed by 5 bases and J by 6 bases, 8 bases remained unmatched. CDR1 and CDR2 (germline): MNHNS, SASEGT. CDR3 coding DNA: TGTGCCAGCAGTCTGGACAGGAGAACCGATACGCAGTATTTT. It is translated as CASSLDRRTDTQYF.

This clonotype counts as medium-sized. The chain has TRBV6-1 and TRBJ2-1, with 7 positions matching TRBD2. The end of the DNA fits TRBJ2-7 better, so the J call may be wrong. CDR1 MNHNS and CDR2 SASEGT come from the germline V gene. The CDR3 is 14 amino acids. DNA for the CDR3: TGTGCCAGCACCGAGACTAGCTACCCCTACGAGCAGTACTTC. It yields the protein CASTETSYPYEQYF.

The chain couples TRBV6-5 to TRBJ2-2; D could derive from TRBD1 or TRBD2 (5 bases each). Between the trimmed V and J ends, which lost 7 bases and 4 bases, there was a span of 13 bases. The germline V gene encodes CDR1 MNHEY and CDR2 SVGAGI. CDR3 length: 14 amino acids. For the CDR3, the DNA is TGTGCCAGCAATAGGGACCCCCTCACCGGGGAGCTGTTTTTT. Protein product: CASNRDPLTGELFF.

This clonotype has just one count. The rearrangement links TRBV6-1 to TRBJ2-1; the D is unclear. The germline CDR1 and CDR2 sequences are MNHNS and SASEGT. The length of the CDR3 is 15 residues. V lost 5 bases to trimming and J lost 2 bases, with 13 bases between them. As DNA, the CDR3 is TGTGCCAGCAGTCCGTCTACTCGCGCCTACAATGAGCAGTTCTTC. It is translated as CASSPSTRAYNEQFF.

The chain uses TRBV7-3 and TRBJ2-1, with TRBD2 as a possible D gene (6 bases). V was shortened by 2 bases and J by 7 bases, with 9 bases between the two germline ends. Germline V gene lookup returns CDR1 SGHTA and CDR2 FQGTGA. This CDR3 is built from 13 residues. The CDR3 loop reads CASSLYRGNEQFF. As DNA, the CDR3 is TGTGCCAGCAGCTTATATCGGGGGAATGAGCAGTTCTTC.

CDR3 nucleotide sequence: TGTGCCAGCAGTGATTCACTAGCGGGGCCTTACAATGAGCAGTTCTTC. It codes for CASSDSLAGPYNEQFF. The chain uses TRBV25-1 and TRBJ2-1; 10 bases line up with TRBD2. The germline CDR1 and CDR2 sequences are MGHDK and SYGVNS. The trim removed 3 bases at V and 4 bases at J, leaving 6 bases unmatched. This CDR3 region has 16 residues.

This sequence joins TRBV27 and TRBJ2-5; TRBD2 aligns across 13 bases. V shed 5 bases, J shed 1 base, and the junction held 7 bases outside the gene matches. This CDR3 has 17 amino acids. Germline loops: CDR1 MNHEY, CDR2 SMNVEV (reference sequence). The CDR3 bases are TGTGCCAGCAGTCCCTGGACTAGCGGGAGACTCCAAGAGACCCAGTACTTC. Translating gives CASSPWTSGRLQETQYF.

This sequence joins TRBV6-6 and TRBJ2-5; TRBD1 matches 8 bases. Trimming at V came to 0 bases and at J to 5 bases, leaving 8 bases not matched to a gene. The CDR3 runs 16 residues. Per germline, CDR1 MNHNY and CDR2 SVGAGI (reference sequence). CDR3: CASSYSPTGAGETQYF. As DNA, the CDR3 is TGTGCCAGCAGTTACTCGCCGACAGGGGCCGGGGAGACCCAGTACTTC.

The V and J genes are TRBV6-5 and TRBJ2-3; TRBD2 aligns across 7 bases. This CDR3 contains 16 residues. J gave up 0 bases and V 2 bases, and 5 bases lay outside the gene matches. Germline V gene lookup returns CDR1 MNHEY and CDR2 SVGAGI. CDR3: CASSYQSGTSTDTQYF. For the CDR3, the DNA is TGTGCCAGCAGTTACCAGAGCGGGACGAGCACAGATACGCAGTATTTT.

Notes on this clonotype: Here the CDR3 omits its conserved ending phenylalanine or tryptophan, so a read error is the likely source. The DNA is left out, because the CDR3 cannot be placed on it with certainty; the CDR3 is given as TCRdb lists it. This chain connects TRBV7-8 to TRBJ2-3; the table's D gene call, TRBD2, was not cross checked with the DNA. The germline CDR1 and CDR2 sequences are SGHVS and FQNEAQ. The CDR3 length equals 12 residues, ends included. CDR3 protein: CASSLDGPEQFS.

This clonotype appeared many times. This chain joins TRBV6-1 and TRBJ2-1; a weak D match, TRBD1 (5 bases). V lost 7 bases, J lost 10 bases, and 20 bases lay in between. The germline gives CDR1 MNHNS, CDR2 SASEGT. The CDR3 is 14 residues long. For the CDR3, the DNA is TGTGCCAGCACACAGGCCCCTCTAATGATCGAGCAGTTCTTC. It yields the protein CASTQAPLMIEQFF.

This clonotype showed up just once. The gene calls are TRBV4-1 and TRBJ1-4, with D possibly matching TRBD1 (5 bases). The CDR3 has 15 amino acids. V gave up 4 bases and J gave up 8 bases, with 17 bases separating them. Germline V gene data show CDR1 as MGHRA and CDR2 as YSYEKL. As DNA, the CDR3 is TGCGCCAGCAGCCCCGGACGGGACCAGGTGGAAAAACTGTTTTTT. Protein product: CASSPGRDQVEKLFF.